One sample yielded the 30 T cell receptor beta chains listed below, sequenced in a study of blood T cell repertoires in COVID-19 (TCRdb year 2020). Preparation of the library involved the immunoSEQ multiplex PCR assay. Sourced from immuneACCESS, this table was stored by TCRdb with only in-frame sequences that have V and J called. A share of the clones is absent; for the studies checked, an unresolved V gene accounts for under half, and the remainder has no known explanation. The sample table shows about 220,000 clones, and 65% to 85% are seen once. Jointly, the top ten make up around 13% of the sample. The sample was peripheral blood. The source of these receptors is a human donor in a cohort sampled during active COVID-19.

The gene calls are TRBV5-1 and TRBJ2-5; a possible D gene is TRBD1 (5 bases). Looked up from germline, CDR1 is SGHRS and CDR2 is YFSETQ. This CDR3 has 11 residues. Between the trimmed V and J ends, which lost 2 bases and 9 bases, there was a span of 8 bases. CDR3 coding DNA: TGCGCCAGCAGCTTAAAGGGGTCCCAGTACTTC. It encodes CASSLKGSQYF.

This chain links TRBV12-2 with TRBJ2-7; the DNA was not used to check the table's D call, TRBD2. TRBV12-2 is a listed pseudogene. The CDR3 has 17 amino acids. The CDR3 region is CASRLAMIREGSYEQYF. In nucleotides, the CDR3 is TGTGCAAGTCGCTTAGCAATGATCAGGGAGGGATCCTACGAGCAGTACTTC.

The chain recombines TRBV7-6 with TRBJ2-7; D perhaps matches TRBD1 (5 bases). V shed 1 base and J shed 6 bases, with 10 bases lying between them. CDR1 and CDR2 (germline): SGHVS, FNYEAQ. This CDR3 spans 13 amino acids. CDR3 nucleotide sequence: TGTGCCAGCAGCTTAGGGGGCGTGGGCGAGCAGTACTTC. Its translation: CASSLGGVGEQYF. Supplemented by reference TRBV7-6 and TRBJ2-7, the full variable domain reads GAGVSQSPRYKVTKRGQDVALRCDPISGHVSLYWYRQALGQGPEFLTYFNYEAQQDKSGLPNDRFSAERPEGSISTLTIQRTEQRDSAMYRCASSLGGVGEQYFGPGTRLTVT.

The chain uses TRBV9 and TRBJ2-2; TRBD2 aligns across 11 bases. CDR1 is SGDLS, CDR2 YYNGEE, per germline. CDR3 length: 17 residues. With V trimmed by 0 bases and J by 6 bases, 7 bases remained unmatched. CDR3 sequence reads: CASSVALAGAGSGELFF. In DNA, the CDR3 is TGTGCCAGCAGCGTAGCACTAGCGGGAGCTGGGTCCGGGGAGCTGTTTTTT.

The V gene is TRBV6-2 or TRBV6-3, the J gene TRBJ2-2; TRBD2 matches 13 bases. The ends lost 2 bases at V and 6 bases at J; junction bases unmatched: 3. The germline V gene encodes CDR1 MNHEY and CDR2 SVGEGT. The CDR3 runs to 16 residues. The CDR3 here is CASSYAGLAGAGELFF. The CDR3, as DNA: TGTGCCAGCAGTTACGCAGGACTAGCGGGAGCCGGGGAGCTGTTTTTT.

The rearrangement joins TRBV11-2 to TRBJ2-1; 8 bases agree with TRBD2. Germline lookup yields CDR1 SGHAT and CDR2 FQNNGV. The CDR3 is 14 residues long. V was clipped by 1 base and J by 8 bases; unmatched bases: 4. The CDR3 loop is CASSLGGRLDEQFF. CDR3 in DNA: TGTGCCAGCAGCTTAGGCGGGAGGCTCGATGAGCAGTTCTTC.

The chain carries TRBV24-1 and TRBJ2-1, with D possibly matching TRBD2 (5 bases). V was cut by 7 bases and J by 8 bases, with 14 bases left in between. Germline V gene data show CDR1 as KGHDR and CDR2 as SFDVKD. This CDR3 has 13 amino acids. CDR3 in DNA: TGTGCCACCAGACCTGATGGGCGGGATGAGCAGTTCTTC. As protein: CATRPDGRDEQFF.

The chain links TRBV27 to TRBJ1-2; D is uncertain. With 2 bases removed from V and 10 bases from J, the gap between germline ends came to 11 bases. CDR3 length: 12 residues. Germline CDR1 and CDR2: MNHEY and SMNVEV (reference sequence). CDR3 DNA: TGTGCCAGCAGTTTACTCGGGATCCACTACACCTTC. Residues: CASSLLGIHYTF.

This rearrangement joins TRBV27 to TRBJ2-1; 8 bases are shared with TRBD2. CDR3 length equals 15 residues. Losses at the gene ends were 5 bases for V and 4 bases for J; bases not matched to a gene: 7. The germline V gene has CDR1 MNHEY and CDR2 SMNVEV (reference sequence). For the CDR3, the DNA is TGTGCCAGCAGTCGTGGGGTAGCGGGGTACAATGAGCAGTTCTTC. It yields the protein CASSRGVAGYNEQFF.

As concerns this clone: Other DNA sequences within the sample encode an identical CDR3. This rearrangement joins TRBV9 to TRBJ2-7; TRBD2 matches at 7 bases. The germline V gene encodes CDR1 SGDLS and CDR2 YYNGEE. V shed 0 bases, J shed 7 bases, and the junction held 4 bases outside the gene matches. The CDR3 sequence is 13 residues long. CDR3 DNA sequence: TGTGCCAGCAGCGTAGAGTTGGGAGGGGAGCAGTACTTC. Its translation is CASSVELGGEQYF.

The chain couples TRBV18 to TRBJ2-6; possible D gene TRBD1, 5 bases. The CDR3 spans 14 residues. The V end lost 10 bases, the J end lost 0 bases, and 10 bases lay between the germline ends. Germline-derived CDR1 and CDR2 are KGHSH and LQKENI. The CDR3 DNA is TGTGCCAACACAGGAAACTCTGGGGCCAACGTCCTGACTTTC. This translates into CANTGNSGANVLTF.

The chain links TRBV7-2 to TRBJ2-3; 12 bases are shared with TRBD2. Germline V gene sequence: CDR1 SGHTA, CDR2 FQGNSA. The CDR3 sequence is 18 residues long. The junction had 8 bases not matched to a gene; V was cut back by 1 base and J by 3 bases. The CDR3 sequence: CASSLVGGLAGSTDTQYF. DNA of the CDR3: TGTGCCAGCAGCTTAGTGGGAGGACTAGCGGGAAGTACAGATACGCAGTATTTT.

This clone turned up a few times. The V gene is TRBV7-2, the J gene TRBJ2-7; 9 bases fit TRBD1. V lost 4 bases, J lost 5 bases, and 9 bases stayed unmatched. Per germline, CDR1 SGHTA and CDR2 FQGNSA. This CDR3 spans 15 amino acids. The DNA for the CDR3 is TGTGCCAGCAGCTCACTCCGGGACAGGGTCCACGAGCAGTACTTC. Amino acids: CASSSLRDRVHEQYF.

The CDR3 DNA sequence: TGTGCCAGTAGTATTGGCCTGGGGGGATACGAGCAGTACTTC. It encodes CASSIGLGGYEQYF. The rearrangement links TRBV19 to TRBJ2-7; D possibly corresponds to TRBD2 (6 bases). Trimming left V 3 bases short and J 4 bases short, with 13 bases between. The CDR3 runs 14 residues. Germline-derived CDR1 and CDR2 are LNHDA and SQIVND (reference sequence).

This rearrangement joins TRBV5-6 to TRBJ2-7, with D maybe TRBD2 (5 bases). V lost 3 bases and J lost 1, with 14 bases in between. The CDR3 covers 15 residues. Germline lookup yields CDR1 SGHDT and CDR2 YYEEEE. The DNA of the CDR3 is TGTGCCAGCAGCTCCACCCTCGGGAATTCCTACGAGCAGTACTTC. Its protein product is CASSSTLGNSYEQYF.

This chain connects TRBV6-6 to TRBJ2-1; D possibly corresponds to TRBD1 (5 bases). This CDR3 spans 12 amino acids. V was trimmed by 0 bases and J by 13 bases, leaving 10 bases between them. Germline values: CDR1 MNHNY, CDR2 SVGAGI (reference sequence). The CDR3 nucleotides are TGTGCCAGCAGTTACTCGGGGCAGTATCAGTTCTTC. Translation: CASSYSGQYQFF.

This clone has a single count. V gene TRBV19 combines with J gene TRBJ2-7, with 8 bases fitting TRBD1. Per the germline V gene, CDR1 is LNHDA and CDR2 is SQIVND (reference sequence). The length of the CDR3 is 14 residues. The junction had 10 bases not matched to a gene; V was cut back by 7 bases and J by 5 bases. CDR3 sequence (DNA): TGTGCCAGTACCTCGGACAGGGCGTTGGACGAGCAGTACTTC. It yields the protein CASTSDRALDEQYF.

The J gene is TRBJ1-1, the V gene TRBV10-3; 7 positions match TRBD1. After removal of 5 bases from V and 6 bases from J, the junction contained 6 bases not matched to a gene. The germline V gene has CDR1 ENHRY and CDR2 SYGVKD. This CDR3 is 13 amino acids long. The CDR3 here is CAISQGVGAEAFF. CDR3 nucleotide sequence: TGTGCCATCAGTCAGGGGGTCGGGGCTGAAGCTTTCTTT.

The chain recombines TRBV30 with TRBJ1-2, with TRBD1 matching 8 bases. The CDR3 has 13 residues. V gave up 2 bases and J gave up 3 bases; unmatched junction bases: 2. The germline gives CDR1 GTSNPN, CDR2 SVGIG (reference sequence). Here the CDR3 DNA reads TGTGCCTGGAGTCGGGGACAGGACTATGGCTACACCTTC. Its translation: CAWSRGQDYGYTF.

As DNA, the CDR3 is TGTGCCATCAGCCCGACAGGGGACTTTGGCTACACCTTC. It specifies CAISPTGDFGYTF. The chain combines TRBV10-3 with TRBJ1-2, with 8 positions matching TRBD1. Germline CDR1 and CDR2: ENHRY and SYGVKD. V lost 6 bases and J lost 7; bases outside the gene matches: 7. This CDR3 spans 13 amino acids.

This sequence joins TRBV19 and TRBJ2-7, with a weak D call TRBD2 (7 bases). The ends were cut back, 3 bases at V and 1 base at J, with 13 bases in the middle. The CDR3 totals 15 residues. Germline lookup yields CDR1 LNHDA and CDR2 SQIVND (reference sequence). CDR3 amino acids: CASSIGGGRSYEQYF. In DNA, the CDR3 is TGTGCCAGTAGTATTGGGGGGGGCAGATCCTACGAGCAGTACTTC.

The genes are TRBV6-5 and TRBJ2-7; possibly TRBD1 for D (6 bases). Trimming pared 2 bases from V and 0 bases from J, leaving 8 bases between. This CDR3 is 14 amino acids long. Germline loops: CDR1 MNHEY, CDR2 SVGAGI. CDR3 residues: CASSYHRDSYEQYF. The CDR3 DNA sequence: TGTGCCAGCAGTTACCACAGGGACTCCTACGAGCAGTACTTC.

The chain has TRBV19 and TRBJ1-4, with 10 bases lining up with TRBD1. This CDR3 has 15 amino acids. CDR1 is LNHDA, CDR2 SQIVND, per germline (reference sequence). The J segment lost 8 bases and the V segment lost 5 bases, leaving 8 bases of the junction unmatched. In DNA, the CDR3 is TGTGCCAGTAGTCCCCTTGGGACAGGGGTCGAAAAACTGTTTTTT. Its translation: CASSPLGTGVEKLFF.

The chain is built from TRBV2 and TRBJ2-2, with 10 positions matching TRBD1. The V gene's germline CDR1 is SNHLY and CDR2 FYNNEI. The CDR3 totals 13 residues. The V gene end was trimmed by 7 bases and the J gene end by 6 bases; junction bases not matched to a gene: 2. CDR3 DNA: TGTGCCAGCAACGGACAGGGGGCCGGGGAGCTGTTTTTT. It is translated as CASNGQGAGELFF. Full variable domain (remainder filled in from reference TRBV2 and TRBJ2-2): EPEVTQTPSHQVTQMGQEVILRCVPISNHLYFYWYRQILGQKVEFLVSFYNNEISEKSEIFDDQFSVERPDGSNFTLKIRSTKLEDSAMYFCASNGQGAGELFFGEGSRLTVL.

The chain has TRBV6-2 or TRBV6-3 and TRBJ2-1; TRBD1 is a possible D gene (5 bases). The CDR3 contains 17 residues. Trimming removed 2 bases at V and 0 bases at J, with 14 bases between. The germline gives CDR1 MNHEY, CDR2 SVGEGT. The CDR3, as DNA: TGTGCCAGCAGTTACGCTTTGGGGCACTACTCCTACAATGAGCAGTTCTTC. Translating it yields CASSYALGHYSYNEQFF.

The CDR3 bases are TGTGCCAGCAGCCAAGATTGGAGGGGTGGGACCTACGAGCAGTACTTC. Protein sequence: CASSQDWRGGTYEQYF. This chain connects TRBV14 to TRBJ2-7; maybe TRBD2 (6 bases). V was cut by 0 bases and J by 2 bases, with 14 bases left in between. The CDR3 contains 16 residues. From germline, CDR1 is SGHDN and CDR2 FVKESK.

The chain combines TRBV6-5 with TRBJ2-5; D might be TRBD2 (6 bases). The CDR3 sequence is 15 residues long. Germline loops: CDR1 MNHEY, CDR2 SVGAGI. V lost 6 bases, J lost 4 bases, and 18 bases lay in between. The CDR3, as DNA: TGTGCCAGCAGCCGCAGGGACTCCCGGGGAGAGACCCAGTACTTC. Encoded protein: CASSRRDSRGETQYF.

The chain is built from TRBV12-5 and TRBJ2-1, with no clear D. The CDR3 contains 11 residues. Germline V gene sequence: CDR1 LGHNT, CDR2 FRNRAP. Trimming shortened V by 5 bases and J by 8 bases, and 7 bases separated the two germline ends. The CDR3: CASGVRDEQFF. CDR3 coding DNA: TGTGCTAGTGGTGTCCGCGATGAGCAGTTCTTC.

The J gene is TRBJ2-3, the V gene TRBV5-1, with 8 nucleotides matching TRBD2. J lost 4 bases, V lost 5 bases, and 15 bases had no gene match. The CDR3 extends over 17 amino acids. The germline CDR1 and CDR2 sequences are SGHRS and YFSETQ. CDR3 sequence reads: CASSTYSGLEWPDTQYF. The CDR3, as DNA: TGCGCCAGCAGTACGTACTCGGGACTAGAATGGCCAGATACGCAGTATTTT.

The rearrangement links TRBV6-6 to TRBJ2-7; TRBD1 agrees at 9 bases. Germline V lookup: CDR1 MNHNY, CDR2 SVGAGI (reference sequence). The CDR3 is made up of 13 amino acids. Losses at the gene ends were 8 bases for V and 4 bases for J; bases not matched to a gene: 6. Here the CDR3 DNA reads TGTGCCAGCTGTGACAGGGGGGAATACGAGCAGTACTTC. Residues: CASCDRGEYEQYF.